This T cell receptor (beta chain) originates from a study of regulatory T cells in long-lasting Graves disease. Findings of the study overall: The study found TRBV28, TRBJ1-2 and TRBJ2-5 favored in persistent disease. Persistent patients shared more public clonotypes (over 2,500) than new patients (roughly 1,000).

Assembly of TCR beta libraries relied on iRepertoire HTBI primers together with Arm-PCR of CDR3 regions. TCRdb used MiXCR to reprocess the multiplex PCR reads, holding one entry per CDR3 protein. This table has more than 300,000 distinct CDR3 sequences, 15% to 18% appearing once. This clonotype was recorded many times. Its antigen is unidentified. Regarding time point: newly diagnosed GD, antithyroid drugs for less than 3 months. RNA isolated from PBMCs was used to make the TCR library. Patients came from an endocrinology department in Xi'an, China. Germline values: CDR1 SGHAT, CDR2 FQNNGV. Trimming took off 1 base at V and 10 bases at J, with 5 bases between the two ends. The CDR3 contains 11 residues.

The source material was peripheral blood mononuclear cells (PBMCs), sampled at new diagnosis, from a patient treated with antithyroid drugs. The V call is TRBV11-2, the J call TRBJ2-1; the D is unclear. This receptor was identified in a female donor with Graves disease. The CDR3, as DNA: TGTGCCAGCAGCTTAGCCCACGAGCAGTTCTTC. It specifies CASSLAHEQFF.